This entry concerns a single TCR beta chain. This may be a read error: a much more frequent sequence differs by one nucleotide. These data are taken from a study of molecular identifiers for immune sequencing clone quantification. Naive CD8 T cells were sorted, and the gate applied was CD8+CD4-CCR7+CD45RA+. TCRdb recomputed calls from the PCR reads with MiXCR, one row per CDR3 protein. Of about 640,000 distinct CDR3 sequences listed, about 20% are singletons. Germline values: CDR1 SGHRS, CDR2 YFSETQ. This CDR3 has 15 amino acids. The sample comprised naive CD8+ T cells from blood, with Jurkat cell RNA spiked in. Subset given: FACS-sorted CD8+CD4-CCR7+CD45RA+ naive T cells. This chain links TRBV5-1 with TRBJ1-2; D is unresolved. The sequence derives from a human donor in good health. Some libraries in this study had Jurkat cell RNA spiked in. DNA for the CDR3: TGCACCAGCAGCTCCGGAGGCAGTAGTTCGAATGGCTACACCTTC. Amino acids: CTSSSGGSSSNGYTF. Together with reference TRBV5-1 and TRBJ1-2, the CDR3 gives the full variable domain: KAGVTQTPRYLIKTRGQQVTLSCSPISGHRSVSWYQQTPGQGLQFLFEYFSETQRNKGNFPGRFSGRQFSNSRSEMNVSTLELGDSALYLCTSSSGGSSSNGYTFGSGTRLTVV.